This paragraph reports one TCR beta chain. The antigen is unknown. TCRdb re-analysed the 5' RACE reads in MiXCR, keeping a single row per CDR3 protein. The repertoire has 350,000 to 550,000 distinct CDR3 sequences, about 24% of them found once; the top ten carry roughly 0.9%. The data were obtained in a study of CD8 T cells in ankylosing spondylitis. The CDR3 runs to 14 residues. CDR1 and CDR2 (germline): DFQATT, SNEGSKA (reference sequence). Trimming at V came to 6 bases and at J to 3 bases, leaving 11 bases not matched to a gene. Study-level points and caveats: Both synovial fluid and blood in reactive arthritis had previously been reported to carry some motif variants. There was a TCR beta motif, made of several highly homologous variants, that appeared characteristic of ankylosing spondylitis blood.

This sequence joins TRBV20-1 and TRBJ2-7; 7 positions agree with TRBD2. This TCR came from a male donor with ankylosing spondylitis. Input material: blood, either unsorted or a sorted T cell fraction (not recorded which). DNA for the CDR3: TGCAGTGCGACCCAGGGTAGCGGGTTCTACGAGCAGTACGTC. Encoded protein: CSATQGSGFYEQYV.